What follows describes a single T cell receptor (beta chain). The antigen remains unidentified. These data are taken from a study of cytomegalovirus exposure and HLA in healthy donors. All the people who gave samples were healthy bone marrow donors. Trimming pared 5 bases from V and 4 bases from J, leaving 9 bases between. Germline V CDR1 and CDR2: SNHLY, FYNNEI. This CDR3 comprises 13 residues. Regarding the study as a whole: Specific recognition of CMV antigens was confirmed in vitro for a few chains (all CMV-associated). The study designated roughly 150 TCR beta chains cytomegalovirus-associated. Several of the most significant clusters were apparently associated with common viral pathogens in a later analysis.

Primers: 60 Vbeta forward and 13 Jbeta reverse. The data were produced by immunoSEQ multiplex PCR, yet TCRdb's version contains in-frame clones alone and is incomplete. This table holds 150,000 to 200,000 clones, around 78% found once. The sample consisted of PBMCs. The V call is TRBV2, the J call TRBJ1-5, with D uncertain. This TCR was recovered from a woman aged 40 to 49 in good health and CMV-seronegative. CDR3 DNA: TGTGCCAGCAGTCCTAGCCTTAATCAGCCCCAGCATTTT. The encoded protein is CASSPSLNQPQHF.